This T cell receptor beta chain was recorded in a study of shared clonotypes between healthy human individuals. Between the trimmed V and J ends, which lost 5 bases and 0 bases, there was a span of 11 bases. Per germline, CDR1 SGHVS and CDR2 FQNEAQ. This CDR3 contains 15 residues. Method: immunoSEQ multiplex PCR; TCRdb's copy keeps in-frame clones and lacks some. The sample includes some 1,400,000 clones, 96% of them seen just once. V gene TRBV7-8 combines with J gene TRBJ2-1; D unresolved. The sample consisted of naive CD4+ T cells sorted from blood. Subset here: CD45RA+ positively selected. The TCR was taken from a man aged 25-45 years in good health. The CDR3 DNA reads TGTGCCAGCAGCCCAGCAGAGTTCTCCTACAATGAGCAGTTCTTC. Residues: CASSPAEFSYNEQFF.